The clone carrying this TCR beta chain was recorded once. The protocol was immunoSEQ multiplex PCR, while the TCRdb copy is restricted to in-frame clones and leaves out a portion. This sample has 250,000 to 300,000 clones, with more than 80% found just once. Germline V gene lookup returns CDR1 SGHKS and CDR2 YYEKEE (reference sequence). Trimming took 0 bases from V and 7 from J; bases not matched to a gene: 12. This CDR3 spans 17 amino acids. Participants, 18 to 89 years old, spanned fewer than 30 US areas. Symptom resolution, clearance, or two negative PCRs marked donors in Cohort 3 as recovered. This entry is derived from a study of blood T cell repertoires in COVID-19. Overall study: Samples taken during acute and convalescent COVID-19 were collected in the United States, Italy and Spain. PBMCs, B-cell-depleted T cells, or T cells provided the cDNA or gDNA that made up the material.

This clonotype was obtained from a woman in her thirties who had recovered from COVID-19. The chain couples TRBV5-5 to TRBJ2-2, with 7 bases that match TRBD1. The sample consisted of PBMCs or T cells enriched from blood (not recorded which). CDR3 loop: CASSLVVFRQGVGELFF. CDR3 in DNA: TGTGCCAGCAGCTTGGTGGTGTTTAGACAGGGTGTCGGGGAGCTGTTTTTT.